The rows below give T cell receptor beta chains drawn from one sample of a study of shared T cell receptors in the human thymus. Generated by immunoSEQ multiplex PCR, the TCRdb table keeps only in-frame clones and is missing some. The sample has 540,000 or so clones, approximately 78% seen once. This sample also appeared in a second study, on human thymus T cells.

Sequencing input: thymocytes. The receptors originated from a boy less than two years old with a congenital heart defect. Both conserved end residues are part of each CDR3. The D gene is left open where the match is weak. Only part of the rows carry a size: once, few, many, or a class if the clone is expanded.

TRBV7-8	TRBJ2-7	once	TRBD2	TGTGCCAGCAGCCCGGGACTAGGTACCTCCTACGAGCAGTACTTC	CASSPGLGTSYEQYF
TRBV30	TRBJ2-3	-	-	TGTGCCTGGAGTGACCGGAGGGGGGGACGCACAGATACGCAGTATTTT	CAWSDRRGGRTDTQYF
TRBV29-1	TRBJ2-7	-	TRBD1	TGCAGCGTTGAAGAGGGACAGGACTCCTACGAGCAGTACTTC	CSVEEGQDSYEQYF
TRBV28	TRBJ2-7	-	TRBD1	TGTGCCAGCAGGCGCCCCTTCCTACAGGGGATGTACTTC	CASRRPFLQGMYF
TRBV14	TRBJ2-7	-	TRBD1	TGTGCCAGCAGCCAACTCACAGGGGCCCCCTCCTACGAGCAGTACTTC	CASSQLTGAPSYEQYF
TRBV27	TRBJ2-7	-	-	TGTGCCAGCAGTTTGTCCTTGGGCCAGTTTTACGAGCAGTACTTC	CASSLSLGQFYEQYF
TRBV7-6	TRBJ2-1	-	TRBD2	TGTGCCAGCAGCTTGGGGGCGGGAGGGCCCAATTACAATGAGCAGTTCTTC	CASSLGAGGPNYNEQFF
TRBV30	TRBJ2-1	-	TRBD2	TGTGCCTGGAGCGCCCGGACTAGCGGCAATGAGCAGTTCTTC	CAWSARTSGNEQFF
TRBV9	TRBJ2-3	-	TRBD2	TGTGCCAGCAGCCCCCCCAGCCCCGGGACTAGCGGGAGACATACGCAGTATTTT	CASSPPSPGTSGRHTQYF
TRBV25-1	TRBJ2-1	few	TRBD2	TGTGCCAGCAGGGCTAGCGGGAGCTTGGTTGAGCAGTTCTTC	CASRASGSLVEQFF
TRBV30	TRBJ2-2	-	-	TGTGCCTGGAGGTGGCCTAGCAGACACACCGGGGAGCTGTTTTTT	CAWRWPSRHTGELFF
TRBV28	TRBJ1-5	-	-	TGTGCCAGCAGGACGTGCAGGGAACAGCCCCAGCATTTT	CASRTCREQPQHF